Sequencing of this T cell receptor (beta chain) was carried out in a study of identical twins. Everyone who gave samples was a healthy Caucasian. The CDR3 is made up of 13 amino acids. Germline-derived CDR1 and CDR2 are SGHAT and FQNNGV. Trimming removed 1 base at V and 8 bases at J, with 9 bases between. This clonotype was picked up a small number of times. The antigen is not known. TCRdb passed the 5' RACE reads through MiXCR, listing each CDR3 protein once. The data contain around 490,000 distinct CDR3 sequences, under 25% of them singletons. Study-wide points: Excess low generation probability was seen in twin-shared out-of-frame alpha sequences. Cord blood's abundant beta clonotypes had fewer insertions, unlike memory repertoires.

The sample was also linked to a second study, of yellow fever vaccine responses in identical twins. Turning to that study: Reports say the vaccine T cell response in twins looked partly convergent and partly personalized.

The gene calls are TRBV11-2 and TRBJ2-1; a weak D match, TRBD2 (6 bases). This sequence originates from a woman aged 18 to 35 in good health. Sequenced material: CD4+ T cells sorted from blood. The CDR3 coding sequence is TGTGCCAGCAGCTTAGGGGACTTATATGAGCAGTTCTTC. Translated: CASSLGDLYEQFF.